This T cell receptor (beta chain) appears in the sequencing data of a study of blood T cell repertoires in COVID-19. Germline V gene data show CDR1 as MDHEN and CDR2 as SYDVKM. This CDR3 is built from 14 residues. V was clipped by 5 bases and J by 6 bases, with 13 bases between them. In the original processing: Cell counts per sample came from amplifying reference gene primers. Here immunoSEQ multiplex PCR was the method, and the copy in TCRdb shows in-frame clones only, minus some. D and trimming were read from the DNA, whereas the V and J calls and clone size are those reported in that table. The sample yields some 110,000 clones, about 90% seen once.

The sample comprised peripheral blood. This TCR derives from a man in his 70s who had recovered from COVID-19. The chain employs TRBV28 and TRBJ1-4; possibly TRBD1 for D (5 bases). Here the CDR3 DNA reads TGTGCCAGCAGTCGGGACTCTGTGGATGAAAAACTGTTTTTT. It is translated as CASSRDSVDEKLFF. The full variable domain, in which reference TRBV28 and TRBJ1-4 provide the parts outside the CDR3, is DVKVTQSSRYLVKRTGEKVFLECVQDMDHENMFWYRQDPGLGLRLIYFSYDVKMKEKGDIPEGYSVSREKKERFSLILESASTNQTSMYLCASSRDSVDEKLFFGSGTQLSVL.